This is a list of T cell receptor beta chains from one sample in a study of blood T cell repertoires in COVID-19. Method: immunoSEQ multiplex PCR; TCRdb's copy keeps in-frame clones and lacks some. The top ten hold approximately 2.1% of the sample, which has fewer than 200,000 clones, more than 75% seen once. Sequencing was performed on peripheral blood. These receptors came from a man aged 45-60 years who had recovered from COVID-19. Both conserved end residues are part of each CDR3. Each record gives: clone size, J gene, V gene, CDR3 protein. Rows may omit the clone size; those that give it use once, few, many or a size class.

size: NA
J: TRBJ1-2
V: TRBV6-5
CDR3: CASSYSRPTGYGYTF

size: NA
J: TRBJ1-1
V: TRBV6-8
CDR3: CASSLNGTGDTEAFF

size: NA
J: TRBJ2-3
V: TRBV5-6
CDR3: CASSWLGDRGKSDTQYF

size: NA
J: TRBJ2-2
V: TRBV7-8
CDR3: CASSPKTAGGFTGELFF

size: NA
J: TRBJ2-2
V: TRBV30
CDR3: CAWSAGWWELFF

size: NA
J: TRBJ1-1
V: TRBV28
CDR3: CASRAGGSLGNTEAFF

size: NA
J: TRBJ2-4
V: TRBV5-4
CDR3: CASSFISRDRVAKNIQYF

size: NA
J: TRBJ1-2
V: TRBV18
CDR3: CASSPQGSGYTF

size: NA
J: TRBJ1-2
V: TRBV7-9
CDR3: CASSPPGQGANGYTF

size: NA
J: TRBJ2-7
V: TRBV11-1
CDR3: CASSLLSGTYEQYF

size: NA
J: TRBJ2-1
V: TRBV7-3
CDR3: CASSVSSGGANEQFF

size: NA
J: TRBJ2-2
V: TRBV19
CDR3: CASSFRDRRTGELFF

size: NA
J: TRBJ1-6
V: TRBV6-1
CDR3: CASSERRPNNSPLHF

size: once
J: TRBJ1-1
V: TRBV5-1
CDR3: CASSLAAMNTEAFF

size: NA
J: TRBJ2-7
V: TRBV15
CDR3: CATTYSRGGQRSEQYF

size: NA
J: TRBJ1-1
V: TRBV6-5
CDR3: CASRLEGRNGGEAFF

size: NA
J: TRBJ1-2
V: TRBV6-2/TRBV6-3
CDR3: CASSPLDSRANYGYTF

size: NA
J: TRBJ1-1
V: TRBV7-8
CDR3: CASSFGRGYTEAFF

size: NA
J: TRBJ1-1
V: TRBV7-2
CDR3: CASSKSPTGLRVNTEAFF

size: few
J: TRBJ1-2
V: TRBV19
CDR3: CASAKPGTAIRGYTF

size: NA
J: TRBJ2-1
V: TRBV3-1/TRBV3-2
CDR3: CASRLLAGLRDEQFF

size: NA
J: TRBJ1-5
V: TRBV19
CDR3: CASSIAQLASQPQHF

size: once
J: TRBJ2-3
V: TRBV4-1
CDR3: CASSFRDRGYTDTQYF

size: NA
J: TRBJ2-5
V: TRBV28
CDR3: CASSFVGVQETQYF

size: NA
J: TRBJ2-3
V: TRBV4-1
CDR3: CASSQERGGPDTQYF

size: NA
J: TRBJ1-6
V: TRBV6-1
CDR3: CASSREYGDSPLHF

size: once
J: TRBJ2-5
V: TRBV7-3
CDR3: CASSLIPTLAGRETQYF

size: NA
J: TRBJ1-2
V: TRBV28
CDR3: CASRPDRVSGYTF

size: NA
J: TRBJ2-3
V: TRBV9
CDR3: CASSVAPRGGTDTQYF

size: NA
J: TRBJ2-1
V: TRBV11-2
CDR3: CASSSRGGNEQFF

size: once
J: TRBJ1-5
V: TRBV2
CDR3: CASSDWGGNQPQHF

size: NA
J: TRBJ2-3
V: TRBV9
CDR3: CASSARGDRTDTQYF

size: NA
J: TRBJ2-7
V: TRBV29-1
CDR3: CSVDKGQGSFREQYF

size: NA
J: TRBJ1-4
V: TRBV3-1/TRBV3-2
CDR3: CASSPGQGPTNEKLFF

size: NA
J: TRBJ2-1
V: TRBV3-1/TRBV3-2
CDR3: CASSQDSVAYNEQFF

size: NA
J: TRBJ2-1
V: TRBV7-3
CDR3: CASSLTGGAGSNEQFF

size: few
J: TRBJ1-1
V: TRBV10-3
CDR3: CAVGGGGGTEAFF

size: once
J: TRBJ2-7
V: TRBV4-3
CDR3: CASSQAETGPYEQYF

size: NA
J: TRBJ2-3
V: TRBV10-2
CDR3: CASSEPYRYSDTQYF

size: NA
J: TRBJ2-2
V: TRBV18
CDR3: CASSPNQGGAGELFF

size: once
J: TRBJ1-4
V: TRBV30
CDR3: CAWSKGTAREKLFF

size: NA
J: TRBJ1-5
V: TRBV9
CDR3: CASSVTDTRNQPQHF

size: NA
J: TRBJ2-7
V: TRBV2
CDR3: CASSDILAGAYEQYF

size: NA
J: TRBJ1-5
V: TRBV5-1
CDR3: CASSFTGDSNQPQHF

size: NA
J: TRBJ1-5
V: TRBV2
CDR3: CASSPTGNQPQHF

size: NA
J: TRBJ1-1
V: TRBV18
CDR3: CASSPPKGLMNTEAFF

size: NA
J: TRBJ2-1
V: TRBV7-3
CDR3: CASSSPGLAGRNEQFF

size: NA
J: TRBJ1-1
V: TRBV5-4
CDR3: CASSNGQWNTEAFF

size: NA
J: TRBJ2-1
V: TRBV2
CDR3: CASSGRRGLSYNEQFF